One TCR beta chain is described in this entry. The length of the CDR3 is 13 residues. Germline values: CDR1 GTSNPN, CDR2 SVGIG (reference sequence). V was shortened by 1 base and J by 9 bases, with 13 bases between the two germline ends. The data belong to a study of blood T cell repertoires in COVID-19. Study-wide background: Samples taken during acute and convalescent COVID-19 were collected in the United States, Italy and Spain. PBMCs, B-cell-depleted T cells, or T cells provided the cDNA or gDNA that made up the material.

In the authors' workflow: Quantification of nucleated cells was approximated via reference gene primer amplification. TCRdb keeps only in-frame clones here, not all; method: immunoSEQ multiplex PCR. The DNA gave D and trimming, while V, J and clone size come from that table. The data contain around 120,000 clones, approximately 80% of them singletons. The chain joins TRBV30 to TRBJ2-4, with D possibly matching TRBD2 (5 bases). The receptor comes from a man between 65 and 85 years old with active or convalescent COVID-19. The sequenced sample consisted of peripheral blood. This chain's CDR3 is CAWSGRRGGIQYF. Written as DNA, the CDR3 is TGTGCCTGGAGTGGGCGGCGAGGAGGCATTCAGTACTTC. Full variable domain (remainder filled in from reference TRBV30 and TRBJ2-4): SQTIHQWPATLVQPVGSPLSLECTVEGTSNPNLYWYRQAAGRGLQLLFYSVGIGQISSEVPQNLSASRPQDRQFILSSKKLLLSDSGFYLCAWSGRRGGIQYFGAGTRLSVL.